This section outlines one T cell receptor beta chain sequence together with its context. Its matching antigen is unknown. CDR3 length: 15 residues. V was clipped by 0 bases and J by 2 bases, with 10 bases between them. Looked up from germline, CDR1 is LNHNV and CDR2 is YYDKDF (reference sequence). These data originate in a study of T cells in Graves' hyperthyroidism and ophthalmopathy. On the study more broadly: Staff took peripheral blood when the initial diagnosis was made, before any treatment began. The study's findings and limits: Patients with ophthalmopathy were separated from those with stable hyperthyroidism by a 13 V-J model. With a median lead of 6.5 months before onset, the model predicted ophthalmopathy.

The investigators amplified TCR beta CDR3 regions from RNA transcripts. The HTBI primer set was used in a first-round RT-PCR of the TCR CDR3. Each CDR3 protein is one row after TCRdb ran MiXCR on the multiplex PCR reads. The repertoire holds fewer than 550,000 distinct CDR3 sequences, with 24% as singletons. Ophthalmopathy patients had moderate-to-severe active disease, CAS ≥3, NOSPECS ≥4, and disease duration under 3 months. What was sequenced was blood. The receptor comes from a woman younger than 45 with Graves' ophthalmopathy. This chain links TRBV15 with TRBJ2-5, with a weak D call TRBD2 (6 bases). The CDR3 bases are TGTGCCACCAGCAGAGATCAGGGAGGTCAAGAGACCCAGTACTTC. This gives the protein CATSRDQGGQETQYF. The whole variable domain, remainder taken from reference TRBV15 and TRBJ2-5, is DAMVIQNPRYQVTQFGKPVTLSCSQTLNHNVMYWYQQKSSQAPKLLFHYYDKDFNNEADTPDNFQSRRPNTSFCFLDIRSPGLGDTAMYLCATSRDQGGQETQYFGPGTRLLVL.